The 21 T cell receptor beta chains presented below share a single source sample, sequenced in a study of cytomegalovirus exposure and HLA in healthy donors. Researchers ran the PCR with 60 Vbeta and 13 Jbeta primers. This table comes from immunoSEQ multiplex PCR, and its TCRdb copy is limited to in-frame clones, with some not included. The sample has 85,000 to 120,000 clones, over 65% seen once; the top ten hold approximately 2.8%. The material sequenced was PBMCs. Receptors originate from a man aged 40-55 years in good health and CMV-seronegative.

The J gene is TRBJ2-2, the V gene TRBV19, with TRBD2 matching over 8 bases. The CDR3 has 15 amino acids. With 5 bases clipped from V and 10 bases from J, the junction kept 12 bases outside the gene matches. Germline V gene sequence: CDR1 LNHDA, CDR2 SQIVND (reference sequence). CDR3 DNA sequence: TGTGCCAGTAGTTTCACCGGGACTAGTGGTGAGGAGCTGTTTTTT. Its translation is CASSFTGTSGEELFF.

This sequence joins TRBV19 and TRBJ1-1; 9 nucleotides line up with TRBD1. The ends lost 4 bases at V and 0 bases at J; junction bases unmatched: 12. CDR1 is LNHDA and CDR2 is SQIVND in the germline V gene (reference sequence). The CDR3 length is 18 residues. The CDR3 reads CASSTNPGQGMVNTEAFF. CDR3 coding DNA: TGTGCCAGTAGTACCAATCCCGGACAGGGGATGGTGAACACTGAAGCTTTCTTT.

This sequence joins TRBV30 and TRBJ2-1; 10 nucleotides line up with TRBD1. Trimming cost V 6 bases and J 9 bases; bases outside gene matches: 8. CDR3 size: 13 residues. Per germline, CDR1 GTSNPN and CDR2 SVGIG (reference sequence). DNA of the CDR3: TGTGCCTGCCCCGAGACAGGGGGCACTGAGCAGTTCTTC. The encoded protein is CACPETGGTEQFF.

This CDR3 reads CSAGPQGGTEAFF. The CDR3 nucleotides are TGCAGCGCGGGCCCTCAGGGGGGCACTGAAGCTTTCTTT. This chain links TRBV29-1 with TRBJ1-1, with 7 bases matching TRBD1. The CDR3 spans 13 residues. The germline CDR1 and CDR2 sequences are SQVTM and ANQGSEA. Trimming took 7 bases from V and 4 from J; bases not matched to a gene: 9.

This chain's CDR3 is CASSEAGRNYGYTF. Written as DNA, the CDR3 is TGTGCCAGCAGTGAAGCCGGTCGGAACTATGGCTACACCTTC. The chain couples TRBV2 to TRBJ1-2; D remains unclear. V was pared by 0 bases and J by 2 bases, with 7 bases between. This CDR3 comprises 14 residues. From germline, CDR1 is SNHLY and CDR2 FYNNEI.

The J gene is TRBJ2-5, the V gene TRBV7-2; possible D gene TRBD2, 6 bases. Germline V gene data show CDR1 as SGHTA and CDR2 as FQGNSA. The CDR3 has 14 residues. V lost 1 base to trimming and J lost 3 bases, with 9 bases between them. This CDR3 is CASSLVSGEETQYF. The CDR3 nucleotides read TGTGCCAGCAGCTTAGTGTCGGGGGAAGAGACCCAGTACTTC.

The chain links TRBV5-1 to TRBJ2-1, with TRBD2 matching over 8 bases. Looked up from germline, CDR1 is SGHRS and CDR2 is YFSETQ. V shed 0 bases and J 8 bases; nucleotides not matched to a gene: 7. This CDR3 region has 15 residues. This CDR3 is CASSLGSTGRDEQFF. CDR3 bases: TGCGCCAGCAGCTTGGGGTCGACCGGGAGGGATGAGCAGTTCTTC.

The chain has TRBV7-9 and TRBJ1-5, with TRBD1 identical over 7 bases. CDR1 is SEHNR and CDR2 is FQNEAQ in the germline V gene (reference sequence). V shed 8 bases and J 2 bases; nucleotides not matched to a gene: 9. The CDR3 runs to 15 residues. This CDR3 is CASGPQGSGNQPQHF. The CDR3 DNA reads TGTGCCAGCGGACCACAGGGGTCGGGCAATCAGCCCCAGCATTTT.

As DNA, the CDR3 is TGTGCCAGCAGTTACGCAGGGGCTCGCACTGAAGCTTTCTTT. Amino acids: CASSYAGARTEAFF. The chain couples TRBV6-5 to TRBJ1-1; possible D gene TRBD1, 6 bases. V lost 2 bases and J 4 bases, leaving 11 bases between the germline ends. CDR3 length equals 14 residues. CDR1 is MNHEY and CDR2 is SVGAGI in the germline V gene.

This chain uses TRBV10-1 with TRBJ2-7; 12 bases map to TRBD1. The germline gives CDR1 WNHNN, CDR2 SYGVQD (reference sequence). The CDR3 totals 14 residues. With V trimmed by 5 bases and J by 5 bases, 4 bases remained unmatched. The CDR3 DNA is TGCGCCAGCAGTCCGGGACAGGGGGCCCACGAGCAGTACTTC. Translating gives CASSPGQGAHEQYF.

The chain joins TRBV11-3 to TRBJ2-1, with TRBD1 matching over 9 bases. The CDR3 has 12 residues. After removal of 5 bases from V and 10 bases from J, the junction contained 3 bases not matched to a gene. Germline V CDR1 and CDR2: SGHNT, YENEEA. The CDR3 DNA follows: TGTGCCAGCAGCCCGGACAGGGGCGAGCAGTTCTTC. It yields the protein CASSPDRGEQFF.

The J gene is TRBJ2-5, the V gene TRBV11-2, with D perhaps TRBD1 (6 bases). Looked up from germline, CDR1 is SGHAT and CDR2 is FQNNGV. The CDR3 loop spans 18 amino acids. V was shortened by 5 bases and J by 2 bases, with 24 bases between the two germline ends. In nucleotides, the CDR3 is TGTGCCAGCAGCCCACCTTTTCGGACAGTTTTTTATCAAGAGACCCAGTACTTC. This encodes CASSPPFRTVFYQETQYF. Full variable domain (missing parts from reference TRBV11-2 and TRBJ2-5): EAGVAQSPRYKIIEKRQSVAFWCNPISGHATLYWYQQILGQGPKLLIQFQNNGVVDDSQLPKDRFSAERLKGVDSTLKIQPAKLEDSAVYLCASSPPFRTVFYQETQYFGPGTRLLVL.

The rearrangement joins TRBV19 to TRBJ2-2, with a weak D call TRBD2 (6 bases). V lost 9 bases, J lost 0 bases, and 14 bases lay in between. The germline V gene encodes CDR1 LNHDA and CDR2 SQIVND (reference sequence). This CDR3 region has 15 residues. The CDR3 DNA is TGTGCCAGCACAAGCGGGCTTTCGAACACCGGGGAGCTGTTTTTT. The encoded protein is CASTSGLSNTGELFF.

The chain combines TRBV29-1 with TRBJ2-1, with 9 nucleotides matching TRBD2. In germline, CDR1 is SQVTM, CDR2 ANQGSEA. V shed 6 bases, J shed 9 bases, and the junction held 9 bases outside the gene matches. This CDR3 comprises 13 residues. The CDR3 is CSVHFGLASEQFF. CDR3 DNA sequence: TGCAGCGTCCATTTCGGACTAGCGAGTGAGCAGTTCTTC.

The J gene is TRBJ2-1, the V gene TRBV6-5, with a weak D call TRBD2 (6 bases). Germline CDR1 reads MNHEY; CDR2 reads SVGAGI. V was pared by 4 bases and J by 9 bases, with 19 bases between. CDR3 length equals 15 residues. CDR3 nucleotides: TGTGCCAGCAGTTCCCCGCTCGCGGGGTGGGGTGAGCAGTTCTTC. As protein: CASSSPLAGWGEQFF.

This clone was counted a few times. CDR3 protein: CASSVGLAEPYEQYF. CDR3 coding DNA: TGTGCCAGCAGCGTTGGGTTAGCGGAACCCTACGAGCAGTACTTC. The chain couples TRBV9 to TRBJ2-7; a weak D match, TRBD2 (6 bases). V gave up 2 bases and J gave up 2 bases, with 14 bases separating them. The CDR3 consists of 15 residues. Per germline, CDR1 SGDLS and CDR2 YYNGEE.

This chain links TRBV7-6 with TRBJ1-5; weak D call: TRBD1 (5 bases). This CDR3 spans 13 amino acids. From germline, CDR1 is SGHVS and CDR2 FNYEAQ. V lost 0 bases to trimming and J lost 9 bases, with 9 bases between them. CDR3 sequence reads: CASSLAEDRPQHF. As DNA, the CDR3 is TGTGCCAGCAGCTTAGCGGAAGACAGGCCCCAGCATTTT.

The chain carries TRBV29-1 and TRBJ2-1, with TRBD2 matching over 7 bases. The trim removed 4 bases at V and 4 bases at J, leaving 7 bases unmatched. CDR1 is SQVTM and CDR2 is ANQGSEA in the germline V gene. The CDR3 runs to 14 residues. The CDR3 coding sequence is TGCAGCGTTGTACGGGACTACAGATACAATGAGCAGTTCTTC. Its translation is CSVVRDYRYNEQFF.

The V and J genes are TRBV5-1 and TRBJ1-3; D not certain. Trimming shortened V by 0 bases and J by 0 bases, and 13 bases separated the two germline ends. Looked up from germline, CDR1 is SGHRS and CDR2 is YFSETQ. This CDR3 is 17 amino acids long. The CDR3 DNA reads TGCGCCAGCAGCTTGGAAGGTCAGGTCAGCTCTGGAAACACCATATATTTT. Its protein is CASSLEGQVSSGNTIYF.

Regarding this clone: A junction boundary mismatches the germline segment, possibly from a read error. In nucleotides, the CDR3 is TGTGCCTGGAACCCGGGACAGGGGACCTCCACTGGCTTC. This sequence encodes CAWNPGQGTSTGF. The rearrangement links TRBV30 to TRBJ2-7, with 10 bases identical to TRBD1. The CDR3 spans 13 residues. Germline lookup yields CDR1 GTSNPN and CDR2 SVGIG (reference sequence).

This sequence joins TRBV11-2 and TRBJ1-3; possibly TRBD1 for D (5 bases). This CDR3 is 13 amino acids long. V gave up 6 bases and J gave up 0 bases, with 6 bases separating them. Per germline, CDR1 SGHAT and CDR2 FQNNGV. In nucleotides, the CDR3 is TGTGCCAGCAGGGACAACTCTGGAAACACCATATATTTT. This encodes CASRDNSGNTIYF.